The 25 T cell receptor beta chains in this list originate from one sample, sequenced in a study of blood T cell repertoires in COVID-19 (dated by TCRdb to the early 2020s). The library came from the immunoSEQ multiplex PCR assay. Drawn from immuneACCESS, this table holds only the in-frame rearrangements with V and J called that TCRdb kept. Clones are partly lost; checked studies trace under half to an unresolved V gene and leave the rest unexplained. This sample gives 150,000 to 200,000 clones in total; more than 75% of them show up just once. The top ten constitute approximately 16% of the sample. The sample was PBMCs or T cells enriched from blood (not recorded which). Receptors were obtained from a woman in her forties or fifties with acute COVID-19.

This chain connects TRBV28 to TRBJ2-7; 9 bases are shared with TRBD1. V gave up 7 bases and J gave up 5 bases; unmatched junction bases: 9. Germline V gene lookup returns CDR1 MDHEN and CDR2 SYDVKM. The CDR3 consists of 14 residues. The CDR3 spells CASTRRDRAHEQYV. The DNA for the CDR3 is TGTGCCAGCACGCGACGGGACAGGGCCCACGAGCAGTACGTC.

The V gene is TRBV6-5, the J gene TRBJ1-1; no reliable D call. The V gene lost 0 bases and the J gene lost 5 bases, with 16 bases spanning the gap. The CDR3 sequence is 16 residues long. Germline loops: CDR1 MNHEY, CDR2 SVGAGI. The CDR3 reads CASSYSRRARRTEAFF. Written as DNA, the CDR3 is TGTGCCAGCAGTTACTCGAGGCGGGCGCGGAGGACTGAAGCTTTCTTT.

The chain joins TRBV6-5 to TRBJ1-5; TRBD1 matches at 7 bases. Germline lookup yields CDR1 MNHEY and CDR2 SVGAGI. This CDR3 has 15 amino acids. V lost 6 bases and J lost 7; bases outside the gene matches: 12. In nucleotides, the CDR3 is TGTGCCAGCAGGGACGAACAGGGGCCCAGCCAGCCCCAGCATTTT. This translates into CASRDEQGPSQPQHF.

The sample holds one count of this clone. The chain recombines TRBV6-6 with TRBJ1-1, with 7 bases matching TRBD1. This CDR3 region has 13 residues. CDR1 is MNHNY, CDR2 SVGAGI, per germline (reference sequence). The J segment lost 6 bases and the V segment lost 7 bases, leaving 8 bases of the junction unmatched. CDR3 residues: CASNPSGGAEAFF. The CDR3 nucleotides read TGTGCCAGCAATCCATCAGGGGGGGCTGAAGCTTTCTTT.

This rearrangement joins TRBV6-5 to TRBJ1-2; TRBD1 agrees at 9 bases. Looked up from germline, CDR1 is MNHEY and CDR2 is SVGAGI. Germline trimming cut 5 bases from V and 5 bases from J; bases unmatched to any gene: 9. The CDR3 runs 15 residues. CDR3 residues: CASSPRTGAAYGYTF. CDR3 nucleotide sequence: TGTGCCAGCAGTCCCCGGACAGGGGCGGCTTATGGCTACACCTTC.

This chain links TRBV27 with TRBJ1-2; 11 bases map to TRBD1. Germline loops: CDR1 MNHEY, CDR2 SMNVEV (reference sequence). V shed 6 bases, J shed 6 bases, and the junction held 6 bases outside the gene matches. The CDR3 contains 14 residues. The CDR3 DNA is TGTGCCAGCAGCCCCGGGACAGGGGGGCATGGCTACACCTTC. Translation: CASSPGTGGHGYTF.

The genes are TRBV7-9 and TRBJ2-5; unclear D gene. This CDR3 region has 10 residues. The V end was cut by 11 bases, the J end by 5 bases, with 9 bases between. Looked up from germline, CDR1 is SEHNR and CDR2 is FQNEAQ (reference sequence). In DNA form, the CDR3 reads TGTGCCTCGGGTGTGGAGACCCAGTACTTC. It encodes CASGVETQYF.

The chain carries TRBV6-5 and TRBJ1-6; D not resolved. The length of the CDR3 is 15 residues. Looked up from germline, CDR1 is MNHEY and CDR2 is SVGAGI. Trimming took 7 bases from V and 3 from J, leaving 13 bases between them. CDR3 region: CASTSEGSYNSPLHF. CDR3 DNA: TGTGCCAGCACCTCGGAAGGGAGCTATAATTCACCCCTCCACTTT.

The chain couples TRBV28 to TRBJ1-2, with D uncertain. The germline V gene has CDR1 MDHEN and CDR2 SYDVKM. This CDR3 comprises 15 residues. Deletions cut 4 bases from V and 5 bases from J, with 17 bases between. CDR3 amino acids: CASSSPRRVEYGYTF. CDR3 nucleotide sequence: TGTGCCAGCAGTTCTCCCCGGAGGGTAGAGTATGGCTACACCTTC.

The chain uses TRBV28 and TRBJ2-7; perhaps TRBD1 as D (5 bases). The V end was cut by 3 bases, the J end by 11 bases, with 14 bases between. Looked up from germline, CDR1 is MDHEN and CDR2 is SYDVKM. The CDR3 loop spans 12 amino acids. The CDR3 is CASSFQGAVKYV. The CDR3 DNA reads TGTGCCAGCAGTTTTCAGGGTGCGGTAAAGTACGTC.

The V call is TRBV14, the J call TRBJ2-7; 16 bases are a match to TRBD2. Trimming took 4 bases from V and 9 from J; bases not matched to a gene: 18. This CDR3 is built from 19 residues. Germline values: CDR1 SGHDN, CDR2 FVKESK. CDR3 in DNA: TGTGCCAGCAGCCGTCCCGGGACTAGCGGGGGGGGCTTCTCCCTTGGGCAGTACGTC. This translates into CASSRPGTSGGGFSLGQYV.

The chain is built from TRBV4-1 and TRBJ2-1; D perhaps matches TRBD1 (5 bases). CDR1 and CDR2 from the germline V gene are MGHRA and YSYEKL. The CDR3 extends over 14 amino acids. V was cut by 0 bases and J by 10 bases, with 13 bases left in between. Here the CDR3 DNA reads TGCGCCAGCAGCCAAGAGGGGCTAGGTTCGGAGCAGTTCTTC. The encoded protein is CASSQEGLGSEQFF.

The chain uses TRBV10-3 and TRBJ2-3; the D gene is possibly TRBD2 (6 bases). V lost 2 bases and J 6 bases, leaving 6 bases between the germline ends. There are 12 residues in the CDR3. Per germline, CDR1 ENHRY and CDR2 SYGVKD. DNA for the CDR3: TGTGCCATCAGTGAGGGGAGGGATACGCAGTATTTT. Translating gives CAISEGRDTQYF.

The chain recombines TRBV30 with TRBJ2-2; TRBD2 matches at 10 bases. The J segment lost 7 bases and the V segment lost 3 bases, leaving 14 bases of the junction unmatched. Germline values: CDR1 GTSNPN, CDR2 SVGIG (reference sequence). There are 17 residues in the CDR3. Here the CDR3 reads CAWSALSGGGTLGELFF. In nucleotides, the CDR3 is TGTGCCTGGAGCGCCTTGAGCGGGGGGGGAACCCTCGGGGAGCTGTTTTTT.

The chain uses TRBV18 and TRBJ2-2; D might be TRBD1 (5 bases). Between the trimmed V and J ends, which lost 5 bases and 2 bases, there was a span of 12 bases. There are 15 residues in the CDR3. Per the germline V gene, CDR1 is KGHSH and CDR2 is LQKENI. The CDR3 DNA follows: TGTGCCAGCTCAAAGAGCAGGGCCAACACCGGGGAGCTGTTTTTT. Encoded protein: CASSKSRANTGELFF.

V and J are TRBV7-9 and TRBJ2-1, with D tentatively TRBD2 (5 bases). V lost 6 bases and J lost 0, with 6 bases in between. CDR3 length: 13 amino acids. From germline, CDR1 is SEHNR and CDR2 FQNEAQ (reference sequence). The CDR3 sequence is CASSGGSYNEQFF. The CDR3 coding sequence is TGTGCCAGCAGTGGAGGCTCCTACAATGAGCAGTTCTTC.

The rearrangement joins TRBV11-3 to TRBJ2-1; D is perhaps TRBD1 (5 bases). Germline lookup yields CDR1 SGHNT and CDR2 YENEEA. V lost 5 bases and J lost 6, with 14 bases in between. The CDR3 covers 14 residues. The CDR3 DNA reads TGTGCCAGCAGCCCCCAGGGAACCTCCAATGAGCAGTTCTTC. It codes for CASSPQGTSNEQFF.

J is TRBJ2-3 and V is TRBV19, with 9 bases aligning to TRBD1. The V and J ends lost 7 bases and 0 bases, in that order; junction bases with no gene match: 8. This CDR3 comprises 16 residues. Germline V lookup: CDR1 LNHDA, CDR2 SQIVND (reference sequence). The CDR3 bases are TGTGCCAGTACCCTTGGGACAGGGATTAGCACAGATACGCAGTATTTT. Translating gives CASTLGTGISTDTQYF.

This chain connects TRBV7-2 to TRBJ1-5; D is uncertain. The CDR3 runs to 14 residues. V lost 3 bases and J lost 4, with 10 bases in between. The germline V gene encodes CDR1 SGHTA and CDR2 FQGNSA. This chain's CDR3 is CASSFSVGNQPQHF. CDR3 nucleotide sequence: TGTGCCAGCAGCTTCAGCGTTGGAAATCAGCCCCAGCATTTT.

This clone was recorded only once. The chain employs TRBV18 and TRBJ1-1; 8 nucleotides line up with TRBD1. The CDR3 is 15 residues long. Germline loops: CDR1 KGHSH, CDR2 LQKENI. Germline trimming cut 3 bases from V and 5 bases from J; bases unmatched to any gene: 8. The CDR3 DNA reads TGTGCCAGCTCACCCGGGACAGGTGTACGGACTGAAGCTTTCTTT. This gives the protein CASSPGTGVRTEAFF. Together with reference TRBV18 and TRBJ1-1, the CDR3 gives the full variable domain: NAGVMQNPRHLVRRRGQEARLRCSPMKGHSHVYWYRQLPEEGLKFMVYLQKENIIDESGMPKERFSAEFPKEGPSILRIQQVVRGDSAAYFCASSPGTGVRTEAFFGQGTRLTVV.

This clone has just a few counts. The chain carries TRBV6-2 or TRBV6-3 and TRBJ1-1; D call uncertain. From germline, CDR1 is MNHEY and CDR2 SVGEGT. This CDR3 comprises 11 residues. V lost 4 bases, J lost 5 bases, and 5 bases lay in between. CDR3 nucleotides: TGTGCCAGCAGTTCCTTTACTGAAGCTTTCTTT. Residues: CASSSFTEAFF.

The rearrangement uses TRBV6-4 and TRBJ1-1; perhaps TRBD1 as D (6 bases). The CDR3 has 13 amino acids. Germline CDR1 is MRHNA and CDR2 is SNTAGT. V was shortened by 2 bases and J by 7 bases, with 11 bases between the two germline ends. Here the CDR3 DNA reads TGTGCCAGCAGTGACGGCAGGGGCTTTGAAGCTTTCTTT. This codes for CASSDGRGFEAFF.

This rearrangement joins TRBV4-2 to TRBJ2-1; D perhaps matches TRBD2 (5 bases). CDR1 is LGHNA, CDR2 YNFKEQ, per germline. V lost 1 base and J lost 8, with 9 bases in between. The CDR3 length is 13 residues. The CDR3: CASSQGTGYEQFF. The CDR3 DNA reads as TGTGCCAGCAGCCAAGGCACGGGGTATGAGCAGTTCTTC.

The chain joins TRBV28 to TRBJ1-1; D is perhaps TRBD1 (6 bases). The germline V and J ends were trimmed by 7 bases and 6 bases, with 21 bases remaining between them. Germline lookup yields CDR1 MDHEN and CDR2 SYDVKM. This CDR3 is 15 amino acids long. The CDR3 spells CASTSSGQNSPEAFF. In nucleotides, the CDR3 is TGTGCCAGCACTTCCTCAGGACAGAATTCGCCTGAAGCTTTCTTT.

This clone was seen only once. The chain has TRBV28 and TRBJ1-1; 7 positions agree with TRBD1. The germline gives CDR1 MDHEN, CDR2 SYDVKM. CDR3 length: 14 amino acids. Losses at the gene ends were 3 bases for V and 3 bases for J; bases not matched to a gene: 4. For the CDR3, the DNA is TGTGCCAGCAGTTTGACAGGGTTGGACACTGAAGCTTTCTTT. This encodes CASSLTGLDTEAFF.